The sequence of this T cell receptor beta chain was determined in a study of cytomegalovirus exposure and HLA in healthy donors. 60 Vbeta and 13 Jbeta primers were used in PCR. Libraries were prepared by immunoSEQ multiplex PCR; TCRdb keeps only in-frame clonotypes and omits some of them. The table records some 87,000 clones, 78% of them present only once. On this clone itself: Antigen: not known.

Study-level points and caveats: As a later analysis revealed, the rate of TCR association differed by HLA locus, with DRB1 most and HLA-C fewest.

Germline CDR1 SGHTA, CDR2 FQGTGA. The CDR3 is 13 residues long. V was cut by 5 bases and J by 5 bases, with 10 bases left in between. Specimen: PBMCs. V usage is TRBV7-3 and J usage is TRBJ2-1; D gene uncertain. The sequence was obtained from a man aged 18 to 29 in good health and CMV-seropositive. This CDR3 reads CASSPPGDNEQFF. CDR3 nucleotide sequence: TGTGCCAGCAGCCCACCGGGTGACAATGAGCAGTTCTTC.